This T cell receptor (beta chain) stems from a study of identical twins. Deletions cut 6 bases from V and 5 bases from J, with 8 bases between. Germline V CDR1 and CDR2: MNHNS, SASEGT. The CDR3 spans 13 residues. This clonotype was counted a few times. Its antigen is still unknown. In TCRdb, the 5' RACE reads were re-called with MiXCR into one record per CDR3 protein. The repertoire holds 1.5 million to 2 million distinct CDR3 sequences, with about 30% as singletons. General study results and limits: Within monozygotic twins, out-of-frame TCR alpha sharing was underestimated by the models. Alpha sequences out of frame and shared by twins had excess low generation probability. Instead of following the same donors, the conclusions were based on cross-sectional statistical analysis. A lower insertion count was a feature of abundant cord blood beta clonotypes, with no such feature in memory repertoires.

Sequences were obtained from cord blood. V and J are TRBV6-1 and TRBJ1-6; D call uncertain. The TCR was taken from a newborn girl in good health. This CDR3 is CASRGVDNSPLHF. The CDR3 bases are TGTGCCAGCAGGGGAGTTGATAATTCACCCCTCCACTTT.